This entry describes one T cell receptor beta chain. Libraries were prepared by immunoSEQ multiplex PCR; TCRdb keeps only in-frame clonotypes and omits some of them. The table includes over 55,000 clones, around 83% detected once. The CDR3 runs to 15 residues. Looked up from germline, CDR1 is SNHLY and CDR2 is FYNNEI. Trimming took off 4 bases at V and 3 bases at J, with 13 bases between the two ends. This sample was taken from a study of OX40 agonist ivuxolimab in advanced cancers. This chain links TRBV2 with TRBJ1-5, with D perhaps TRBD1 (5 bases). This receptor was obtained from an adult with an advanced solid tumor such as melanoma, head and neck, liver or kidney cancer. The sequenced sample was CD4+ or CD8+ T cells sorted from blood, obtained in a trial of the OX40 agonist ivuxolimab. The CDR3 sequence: CASSAQGSTNQPQHF. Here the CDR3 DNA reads TGTGCCAGCAGTGCCCAGGGTTCTACCAATCAGCCCCAGCATTTT.